The clone carrying this TCR beta chain appeared once. Its antigen is not identified. The sample is drawn from a study of cytomegalovirus exposure and HLA in healthy donors. About the study: In a later analysis, the roughly 120 validation repertoires were reported to have used the same platform as the approximately 620 first-cohort repertoires. Study conclusions and caveats: Researchers catalogued roughly 170 TCR beta chains as cytomegalovirus-associated. Subsequent analysis showed first-cohort TCR clusters tending to co-occur in 120 validation repertoires.

TCRdb keeps only in-frame clones here, not all; method: immunoSEQ multiplex PCR. The table lists hundreds of thousands of clones, approximately 87% of them singletons. CDR3 length: 15 residues. The V end was cut by 6 bases, the J end by 0 bases, with 13 bases between. The germline gives CDR1 MNHEY, CDR2 SMNVEV (reference sequence). It was the approximately 120-subject validation cohort, separate from the roughly 700-subject first cohort, to which the donors belonged. Sequenced: PBMCs. The TCR sequence derives from a woman between 18 and 29 years old in good health and CMV-seronegative. The chain joins TRBV27 to TRBJ2-3, with D maybe TRBD2 (6 bases). The CDR3 DNA reads as TGTGCCAGCAGGAAACTAGCACTAAGCACAGATACGCAGTATTTT. Translation: CASRKLALSTDTQYF.